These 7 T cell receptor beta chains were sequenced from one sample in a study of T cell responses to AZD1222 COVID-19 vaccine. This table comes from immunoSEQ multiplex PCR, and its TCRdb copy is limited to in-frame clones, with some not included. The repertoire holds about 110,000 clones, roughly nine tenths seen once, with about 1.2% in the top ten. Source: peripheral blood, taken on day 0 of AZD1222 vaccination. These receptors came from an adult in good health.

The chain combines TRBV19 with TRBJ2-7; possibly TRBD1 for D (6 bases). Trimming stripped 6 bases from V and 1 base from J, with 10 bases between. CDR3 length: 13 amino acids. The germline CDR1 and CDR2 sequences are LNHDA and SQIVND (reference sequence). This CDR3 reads CASRGQGSYEQYF. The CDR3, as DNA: TGTGCCAGTAGGGGGCAGGGGTCCTACGAGCAGTACTTC.

CDR3 nucleotide sequence: TGCGCCAGCAGCCAAGATCCGGGACAGGGGGCAGATACGCAGTATTTT. Protein product: CASSQDPGQGADTQYF. The chain has TRBV4-3 and TRBJ2-3; 11 bases fit TRBD1. This CDR3 is built from 16 residues. Germline CDR1 reads LGHNA; CDR2 reads YSLEER. With V trimmed by 0 bases and J by 4 bases, 3 bases remained unmatched.

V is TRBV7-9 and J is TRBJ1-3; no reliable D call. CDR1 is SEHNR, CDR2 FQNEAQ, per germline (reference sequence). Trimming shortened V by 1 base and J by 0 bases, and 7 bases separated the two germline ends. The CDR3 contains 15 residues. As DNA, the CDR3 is TGTGCCAGCAGCTTAGGTGAAAACTCTGGAAACACCATATATTTT. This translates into CASSLGENSGNTIYF.

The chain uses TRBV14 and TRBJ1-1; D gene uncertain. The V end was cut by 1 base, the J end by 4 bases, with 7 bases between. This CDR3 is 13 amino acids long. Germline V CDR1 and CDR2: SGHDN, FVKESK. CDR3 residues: CASSQGARTEAFF. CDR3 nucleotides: TGTGCCAGCAGCCAAGGGGCGCGCACTGAAGCTTTCTTT.

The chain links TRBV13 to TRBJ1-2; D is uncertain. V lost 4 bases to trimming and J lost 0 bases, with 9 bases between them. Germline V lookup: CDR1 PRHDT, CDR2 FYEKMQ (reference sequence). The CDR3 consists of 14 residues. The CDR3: CASSSFATNYGYTF. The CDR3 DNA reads TGTGCCAGCAGCTCCTTCGCCACTAACTATGGCTACACCTTC.

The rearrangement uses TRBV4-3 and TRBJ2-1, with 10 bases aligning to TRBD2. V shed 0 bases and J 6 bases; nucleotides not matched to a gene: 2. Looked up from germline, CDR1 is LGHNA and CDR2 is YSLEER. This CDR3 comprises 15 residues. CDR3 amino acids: CASSQETSGVNEQFF. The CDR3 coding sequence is TGCGCCAGCAGCCAAGAAACTAGCGGGGTCAATGAGCAGTTCTTC.

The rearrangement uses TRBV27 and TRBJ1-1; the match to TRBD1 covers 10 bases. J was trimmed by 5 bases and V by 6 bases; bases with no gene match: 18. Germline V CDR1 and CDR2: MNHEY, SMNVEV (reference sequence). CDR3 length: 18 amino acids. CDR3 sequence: CASRVISPGTGADTEAFF. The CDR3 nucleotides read TGTGCCAGCAGAGTCATAAGTCCCGGGACAGGGGCGGATACTGAAGCTTTCTTT.